Presented here are 32 T cell receptor beta chains from one specimen sequenced in a study of T cells after yellow fever vaccination. MiXCR was run by TCRdb on the 5' RACE reads, yielding one entry per CDR3 protein. The sample holds roughly 500,000 distinct CDR3 sequences; 15% to 20% are singletons and the top ten take over 11%. The sample in question was PBMCs, obtained 15 days after the yellow fever booster vaccination. Every receptor here comes from a man aged 25 to 40 who received the YFV17D yellow fever vaccine.

This clonotype was counted only a few times. V and J are TRBV7-2 and TRBJ2-7; no definite D call. V was clipped by 2 bases and J by 3 bases, with 14 bases between them. CDR1 is SGHTA and CDR2 is FQGNSA in the germline V gene. The CDR3 spans 15 residues. The CDR3 reads CASSLSSHKDYEQYF. The DNA for the CDR3 is TGTGCCAGCAGCTTAAGTAGTCACAAAGACTACGAGCAGTACTTC.

The chain links TRBV29-1 to TRBJ2-5, with 11 positions matching TRBD2. The CDR3 totals 14 residues. V was clipped by 7 bases and J by 5 bases; unmatched bases: 9. Germline V lookup: CDR1 SQVTM, CDR2 ANQGSEA. CDR3 amino acids: CSGLLAGVPETQYF. CDR3 sequence (DNA): TGCAGCGGCCTACTAGCGGGAGTTCCGGAGACCCAGTACTTC.

The rearrangement joins TRBV20-1 to TRBJ2-3, with 13 bases fitting TRBD2. Germline-derived CDR1 and CDR2 are DFQATT and SNEGSKA (reference sequence). The junction had 4 bases not matched to a gene; V was cut back by 5 bases and J by 2 bases. The CDR3 contains 15 residues. In DNA, the CDR3 is TGCAGTGCTCTTGGGACTAGCGGGATCACAGATACGCAGTATTTT. Residues: CSALGTSGITDTQYF.

This clonotype was observed at least ten times. V usage is TRBV5-1 and J usage is TRBJ2-1, with TRBD2 matching over 9 bases. Germline trimming cut 4 bases from V and 0 bases from J; bases unmatched to any gene: 2. CDR3 length: 15 residues. The V gene's germline CDR1 is SGHRS and CDR2 YFSETQ. The CDR3 DNA reads as TGCGCCAGCAGCCGACTAGCGGACTCCTACAATGAGCAGTTCTTC. It specifies CASSRLADSYNEQFF.

There are a few counts of this clonotype. V is TRBV20-1 and J is TRBJ2-1; D possibly uses TRBD1 or TRBD2 (5 bases each). The V end was cut by 1 base, the J end by 8 bases, with 15 bases between. Per germline, CDR1 DFQATT and CDR2 SNEGSKA (reference sequence). CDR3 length equals 14 residues. CDR3 residues: CSARATGTYYEQFF. In nucleotides, the CDR3 is TGCAGTGCTAGAGCGACCGGGACCTATTATGAGCAGTTCTTC.

The rearrangement uses TRBV5-1 and TRBJ1-6, with a weak D call TRBD1 (5 bases). Germline V gives CDR1 SGHRS, CDR2 YFSETQ. V was shortened by 0 bases and J by 4 bases, with 8 bases between the two germline ends. The length of the CDR3 is 15 residues. CDR3 bases: TGCGCCAGCAGCTTGGGACAGACGTATAATTCACCCCTCCACTTT. Protein product: CASSLGQTYNSPLHF.

This clonotype was seen a handful of times. A much larger clone lies one base from this, so it may be a read error. The V gene is TRBV5-1, the J gene TRBJ2-7, with 10 bases matching TRBD1. The junction had 3 bases not matched to a gene; V was cut back by 4 bases and J by 2 bases. The CDR3 is made up of 14 amino acids. The V gene's germline CDR1 is SGHRS and CDR2 YFSETQ. The CDR3, as DNA: TGCGCCAGCAGCAACGGACAGGGGGCCTACGAGCAGTACTTC. Protein product: CASSNGQGAYEQYF. Full variable domain (remainder filled in from reference TRBV5-1 and TRBJ2-7): KAGVTQTPRYLIKTRGQQVTLSCSPISGHRSVSWYQQTPGQGLQFLFEYFSETQRNKGNFPGRFSGRQFSNSRSEMNVSTLELGDSALYLCASSNGQGAYEQYFGPGTRLTVT.

The sample holds many counts of this clonotype. V is TRBV6-1 and J is TRBJ1-1, with D hard to call. Germline CDR1 MNHNS, CDR2 SASEGT. The CDR3 has 13 amino acids. The V and J ends lost 5 bases and 3 bases respectively, with 10 bases between them. Here the CDR3 DNA reads TGTGCCAGCAGTCCAAGGGTAGACACTGAAGCTTTCTTT. It yields the protein CASSPRVDTEAFF.

This clonotype is a singleton in its sample. V and J are TRBV6-5 and TRBJ1-1; D is perhaps TRBD1 (6 bases). Deletions cut 2 bases from V and 1 base from J, with 11 bases between. Germline values: CDR1 MNHEY, CDR2 SVGAGI. This CDR3 is 15 amino acids long. Here the CDR3 reads CASSYGGQWNTEAFF. In nucleotides, the CDR3 is TGTGCCAGCAGTTACGGTGGACAGTGGAACACTGAAGCTTTCTTT.

The chain uses TRBV5-1 and TRBJ1-2; 10 bases are a match to TRBD1. The CDR3 covers 14 residues. Germline V CDR1 and CDR2: SGHRS, YFSETQ. V lost 4 bases to trimming and J lost 9 bases; unmatched junction nucleotides: 9. CDR3 amino acids: CASSTAGTGDSYTF. CDR3 nucleotides: TGCGCCAGCAGCACGGCCGGGACAGGGGACAGCTACACCTTC.

A few counts support this clonotype. V usage is TRBV12-3 or TRBV12-4 and J usage is TRBJ2-2, with no clear D. The CDR3 consists of 10 residues. Deletions cut 5 bases from V and 11 bases from J, with 6 bases between. The CDR3 spells CASSILELFF. The CDR3 coding sequence is TGTGCCAGCAGTATACTAGAGCTGTTTTTT.

This clonotype has more than one count but fewer than ten. The chain has TRBV9 and TRBJ2-1; 9 bases match TRBD2. With V trimmed by 0 bases and J by 10 bases, 8 bases remained unmatched. Germline V gene data show CDR1 as SGDLS and CDR2 as YYNGEE. The CDR3 runs to 15 residues. CDR3 residues: CASSVAGLAGYEQFF. The CDR3, as DNA: TGTGCCAGCAGCGTAGCCGGGCTAGCGGGATACGAGCAGTTCTTC. The entire variable domain, with the rest obtained from reference TRBV9 and TRBJ2-1, is as follows: DSGVTQTPKHLITATGQRVTLRCSPRSGDLSVYWYQQSLDQGLQFLIQYYNGEERAKGNILERFSAQQFPDLHSELNLSSLELGDSALYFCASSVAGLAGYEQFFGPGTRLTVL.

The chain carries TRBV12-3 or TRBV12-4 and TRBJ2-3; TRBD2 aligns across 10 bases. Trimming removed 4 bases from V and 4 bases from J; junction bases left unmatched: 2. This CDR3 region has 14 residues. CDR3 in DNA: TGTGCCAGCAGTTCTAGCGGGGGAGCAGATACGCAGTATTTT. The encoded protein is CASSSSGGADTQYF.

The J gene is TRBJ1-1, the V gene TRBV6-5; D remains ambiguous. V dropped 0 bases and J dropped 1 base, with 9 bases sitting between them. Germline-derived CDR1 and CDR2 are MNHEY and SVGAGI. The CDR3 is 15 amino acids. As DNA, the CDR3 is TGTGCCAGCAGTTACTCATCAGACCCGAACACTGAAGCTTTCTTT. Translating gives CASSYSSDPNTEAFF.

This clonotype came up a few times. CDR3 sequence reads: CSARNWAKTDTQYF. In DNA, the CDR3 is TGCAGTGCTAGGAATTGGGCCAAGACAGATACGCAGTATTTT. This chain uses TRBV20-1 with TRBJ2-3, with no clear D. This CDR3 has 14 amino acids. Trimming took off 3 bases at V and 3 bases at J, with 13 bases between the two ends. Germline loops: CDR1 DFQATT, CDR2 SNEGSKA (reference sequence).

V is TRBV7-9 and J is TRBJ2-1, with 7 bases identical to TRBD2. V was pared by 0 bases and J by 0 bases, with 5 bases of the junction left unmatched. The CDR3 loop spans 17 amino acids. Germline values: CDR1 SEHNR, CDR2 FQNEAQ (reference sequence). CDR3 sequence reads: CASSLAVQRDSYNEQFF. The CDR3 DNA reads as TGTGCCAGCAGCTTAGCGGTCCAGCGGGACTCCTACAATGAGCAGTTCTTC.

V is TRBV5-4 and J is TRBJ2-6, with D unresolved. Trimming removed 1 base at V and 0 bases at J, with 8 bases between. Germline lookup yields CDR1 SGHNT and CDR2 YYREEE (reference sequence). CDR3 size: 16 residues. The CDR3 protein is CASSLKGGSGANVLTF. The CDR3 coding sequence is TGTGCCAGCAGCTTGAAGGGCGGCTCTGGGGCCAACGTCCTGACTTTC.

The rearrangement links TRBV7-9 to TRBJ2-1, with TRBD2 as a possible D gene (5 bases). V lost 2 bases and J lost 5, with 10 bases in between. CDR3 size: 14 residues. Germline assignment: CDR1 SEHNR and CDR2 FQNEAQ (reference sequence). The CDR3 region is CASSLSPGNNEQFF. For the CDR3, the DNA is TGTGCCAGCAGCTTATCTCCGGGAAACAATGAGCAGTTCTTC.

This sequence joins TRBV21-1 and TRBJ2-7. TRBV21-1 has pseudogene status. The CDR3 totals 16 residues. The chain's CDR3 is CASSKGTAGAHYEQYF. CDR3 nucleotide sequence: TGTGCCAGCAGCAAAGGCACAGCGGGAGCCCACTACGAGCAGTACTTC.

The rearrangement links TRBV7-9 to TRBJ2-7; unclear D gene. From germline, CDR1 is SEHNR and CDR2 FQNEAQ (reference sequence). V was clipped by 4 bases and J by 0 bases, with 13 bases between them. The CDR3 contains 15 residues. The CDR3, as DNA: TGTGCCAGCAGCTCAACCGACATTCGCTCCTACGAGCAGTACTTC. Translating gives CASSSTDIRSYEQYF.

The genes are TRBV10-3 and TRBJ2-5; 7 bases align to TRBD1. Germline V gene data show CDR1 as ENHRY and CDR2 as SYGVKD. The CDR3 is 12 amino acids. The trim removed 11 bases at V and 0 bases at J, leaving 3 bases unmatched. The CDR3 here is CAAGQDQETQYF. CDR3 coding DNA: TGTGCCGCCGGACAGGACCAAGAGACCCAGTACTTC.

A remark on this clonotype: Germline and junction disagree at one end, which may indicate a read error. This chain connects TRBV12-3 or TRBV12-4 to TRBJ2-7; TRBD1 matches at 8 bases. CDR3 length equals 13 residues. The CDR3 DNA reads TGTACCAGCGGATCAGGGGGCCTATCGGGGCAGTACTTC. It encodes CTSGSGGLSGQYF.

In its sample, this clonotype was seen a few times. J is TRBJ2-1 and V is TRBV9; no definite D call. Germline CDR1 is SGDLS and CDR2 is YYNGEE. V lost 0 bases and J 11 bases, leaving 6 bases between the germline ends. The CDR3 covers 11 residues. The CDR3 here is CASSVGEKQFF. DNA of the CDR3: TGTGCCAGCAGCGTAGGAGAAAAGCAGTTCTTC.

Only a few counts were recorded for this clonotype. The gene calls are TRBV20-1 and TRBJ2-7, with 10 bases identical to TRBD1. This CDR3 region has 15 residues. Germline trimming cut 3 bases from V and 5 bases from J; bases unmatched to any gene: 10. CDR1 and CDR2 from the germline V gene are DFQATT and SNEGSKA (reference sequence). The CDR3 DNA follows: TGCAGTGCTAGGGCCGCGGACAGGGGGATCGACGAGCAGTACTTC. Protein product: CSARAADRGIDEQYF.

J is TRBJ2-2 and V is TRBV29-1; 14 positions match TRBD2. There are 15 residues in the CDR3. Germline CDR1 is SQVTM and CDR2 is ANQGSEA. V shed 7 bases and J 4 bases; nucleotides not matched to a gene: 5. The CDR3 DNA reads TGCAGCGCTGGGACTAGCGGGAGTGTCACCGGGGAGCTGTTTTTT. As protein: CSAGTSGSVTGELFF.

This clonotype appeared many times. The rearrangement uses TRBV7-2 and TRBJ2-5; 9 nucleotides align to TRBD2. CDR1 SGHTA and CDR2 FQGNSA come from the germline V gene. With V trimmed by 5 bases and J by 5 bases, 9 bases remained unmatched. CDR3 size: 15 residues. CDR3 amino acids: CASSATSGLSETQYF. CDR3 DNA sequence: TGTGCCAGCAGCGCAACTAGCGGGCTCTCGGAGACCCAGTACTTC.

V and J are TRBV7-2 and TRBJ2-2; no definite D call. This CDR3 contains 16 residues. The germline gives CDR1 SGHTA, CDR2 FQGNSA. V dropped 0 bases and J dropped 1 base, with 9 bases sitting between them. CDR3 sequence (DNA): TGTGCCAGCAGCTTAGCGCCCCAGCTGAACACCGGGGAGCTGTTTTTT. This gives the protein CASSLAPQLNTGELFF.

This clonotype showed up just a few times. The chain links TRBV7-2 to TRBJ2-3; 10 bases line up with TRBD2. V lost 3 bases, J lost 3 bases, and 9 bases stayed unmatched. Germline V gives CDR1 SGHTA, CDR2 FQGNSA. CDR3 size: 17 residues. CDR3 protein: CASSLFAAGGPTDTQYF. The DNA of the CDR3 is TGTGCCAGCAGCTTGTTTGCAGCGGGAGGGCCGACAGATACGCAGTATTTT.

This clonotype was counted only a few times. This sequence joins TRBV20-1 and TRBJ2-5; D uncertain. The V gene's germline CDR1 is DFQATT and CDR2 SNEGSKA (reference sequence). V lost 3 bases and J lost 2, with 13 bases in between. The CDR3 has 14 residues. CDR3 region: CSASPPHQQETQYF. The CDR3, as DNA: TGCAGTGCTAGTCCGCCTCACCAGCAAGAGACCCAGTACTTC.

The rearrangement joins TRBV12-3 or TRBV12-4 to TRBJ2-2, with D unclear. Trimming removed 5 bases at V and 1 base at J, with 8 bases between. The CDR3 consists of 14 residues. This CDR3 reads CASSERQNTGELFF. The CDR3 DNA reads as TGTGCCAGCAGTGAGAGGCAGAACACCGGGGAGCTGTTTTTT.

The chain carries TRBV7-2 and TRBJ2-5; D gene uncertain. Germline CDR1 reads SGHTA; CDR2 reads FQGNSA. The CDR3 length is 12 residues. V was shortened by 2 bases and J by 6 bases, with 7 bases between the two germline ends. This chain's CDR3 is CASSLLEQTQYF. The CDR3 region has the DNA TGTGCCAGCAGCTTACTAGAACAGACCCAGTACTTC.

The chain recombines TRBV4-3 with TRBJ2-3, with a tentative D call TRBD2 (7 bases). The germline V gene has CDR1 LGHNA and CDR2 YSLEER. Trimming removed 4 bases at V and 5 bases at J, with 13 bases between. CDR3 size: 14 residues. CDR3 region: CASSLVGGQDTQYF. In DNA form, the CDR3 reads TGCGCCAGCAGCCTAGTCGGGGGGCAAGATACGCAGTATTTT.